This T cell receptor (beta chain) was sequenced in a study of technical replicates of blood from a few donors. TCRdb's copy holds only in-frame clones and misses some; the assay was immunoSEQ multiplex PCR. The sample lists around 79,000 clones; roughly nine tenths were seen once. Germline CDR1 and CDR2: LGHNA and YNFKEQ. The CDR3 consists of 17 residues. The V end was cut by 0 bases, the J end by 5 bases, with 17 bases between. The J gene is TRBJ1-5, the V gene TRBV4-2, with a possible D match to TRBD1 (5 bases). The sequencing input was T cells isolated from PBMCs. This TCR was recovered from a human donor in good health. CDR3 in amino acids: CASSQDQRRGFYQPQHF. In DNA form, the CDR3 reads TGTGCCAGCAGCCAAGATCAAAGGAGGGGCTTTTATCAGCCCCAGCATTTT.